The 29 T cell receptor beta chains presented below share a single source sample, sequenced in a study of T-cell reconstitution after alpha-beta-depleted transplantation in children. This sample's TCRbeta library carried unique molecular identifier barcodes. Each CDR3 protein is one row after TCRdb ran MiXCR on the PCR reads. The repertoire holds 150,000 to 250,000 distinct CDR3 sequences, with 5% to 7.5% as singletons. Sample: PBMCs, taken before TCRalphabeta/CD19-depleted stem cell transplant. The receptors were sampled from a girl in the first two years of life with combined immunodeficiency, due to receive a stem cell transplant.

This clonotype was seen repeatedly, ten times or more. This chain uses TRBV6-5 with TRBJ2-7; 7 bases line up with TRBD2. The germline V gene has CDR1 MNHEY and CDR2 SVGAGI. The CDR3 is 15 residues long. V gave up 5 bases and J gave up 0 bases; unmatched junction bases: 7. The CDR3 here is CASSPTSSSSYEQYF. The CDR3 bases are TGTGCCAGCAGTCCGACTAGCTCATCCTCCTACGAGCAGTACTTC.

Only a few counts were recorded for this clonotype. Here the CDR3 reads CASNSDRELYGYTF. DNA of the CDR3: TGTGCCAGCAACTCGGACAGGGAGCTTTATGGCTACACCTTC. The chain combines TRBV19 with TRBJ1-2; 8 positions agree with TRBD1. V was clipped by 9 bases and J by 5 bases; unmatched bases: 11. The V gene's germline CDR1 is LNHDA and CDR2 SQIVND (reference sequence). The CDR3 covers 14 residues.

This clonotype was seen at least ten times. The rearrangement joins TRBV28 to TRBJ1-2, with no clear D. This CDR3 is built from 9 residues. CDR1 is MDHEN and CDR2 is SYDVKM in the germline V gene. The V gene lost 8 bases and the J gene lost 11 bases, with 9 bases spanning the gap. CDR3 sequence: CASGREYTF. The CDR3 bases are TGTGCCAGCGGAAGAGAATACACCTTC.

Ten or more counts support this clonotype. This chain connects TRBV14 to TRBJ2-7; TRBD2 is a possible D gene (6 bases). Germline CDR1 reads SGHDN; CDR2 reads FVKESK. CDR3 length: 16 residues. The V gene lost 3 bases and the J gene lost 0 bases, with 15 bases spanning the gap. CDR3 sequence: CASSHKYGRTSYEQYF. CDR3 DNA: TGTGCCAGCAGCCACAAATACGGGAGAACCTCCTACGAGCAGTACTTC. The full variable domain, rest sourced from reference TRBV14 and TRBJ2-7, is EAGVTQFPSHSVIEKGQTVTLRCDPISGHDNLYWYRRVMGKEIKFLLHFVKESKQDESGMPNNRFLAERTGGTYSTLKVQPAELEDSGVYFCASSHKYGRTSYEQYFGPGTRLTVT.

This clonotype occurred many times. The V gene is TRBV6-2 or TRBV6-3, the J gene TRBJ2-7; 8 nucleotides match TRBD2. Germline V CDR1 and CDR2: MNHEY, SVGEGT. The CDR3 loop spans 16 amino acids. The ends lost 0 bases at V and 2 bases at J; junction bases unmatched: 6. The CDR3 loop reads CASSYSVSGSPYEQYF. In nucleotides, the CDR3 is TGTGCCAGCAGTTACTCAGTCAGCGGGAGTCCCTACGAGCAGTACTTC.

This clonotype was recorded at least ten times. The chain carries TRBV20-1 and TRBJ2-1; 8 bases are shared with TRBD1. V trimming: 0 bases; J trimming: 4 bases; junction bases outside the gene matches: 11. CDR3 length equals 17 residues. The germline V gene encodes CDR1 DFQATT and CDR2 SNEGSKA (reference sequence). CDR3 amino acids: CSARDPGGATVYNEQFF. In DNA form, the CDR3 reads TGCAGTGCTAGAGACCCAGGGGGCGCCACGGTTTACAATGAGCAGTTCTTC.

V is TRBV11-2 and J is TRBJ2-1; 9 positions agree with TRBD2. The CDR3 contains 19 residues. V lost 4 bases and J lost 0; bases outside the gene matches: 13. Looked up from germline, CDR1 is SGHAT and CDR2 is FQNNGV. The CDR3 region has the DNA TGTGCCAGCAGCTCATGGGATCTAGCGGGGATAAGCTCCTACAATGAGCAGTTCTTC. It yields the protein CASSSWDLAGISSYNEQFF.

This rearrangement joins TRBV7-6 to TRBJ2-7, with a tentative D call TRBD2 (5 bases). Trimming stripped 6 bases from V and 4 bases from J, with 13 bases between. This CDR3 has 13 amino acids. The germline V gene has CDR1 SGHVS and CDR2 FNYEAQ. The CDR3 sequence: CASSPDPGYEQYF. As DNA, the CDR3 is TGTGCCAGCAGTCCTGATCCGGGGTACGAGCAGTACTTC.

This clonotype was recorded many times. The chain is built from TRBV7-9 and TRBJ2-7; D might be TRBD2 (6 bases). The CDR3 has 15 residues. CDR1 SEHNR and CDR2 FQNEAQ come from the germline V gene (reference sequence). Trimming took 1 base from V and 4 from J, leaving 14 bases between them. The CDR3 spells CASSLGQGLMYEQYF. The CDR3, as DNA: TGTGCCAGCAGCTTAGGGCAGGGACTGATGTACGAGCAGTACTTC.

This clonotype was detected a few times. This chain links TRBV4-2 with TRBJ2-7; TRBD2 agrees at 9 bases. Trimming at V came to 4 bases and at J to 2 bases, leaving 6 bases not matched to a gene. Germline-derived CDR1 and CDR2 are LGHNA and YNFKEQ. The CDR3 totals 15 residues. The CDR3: CASSPSSGVTYEQYF. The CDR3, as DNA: TGTGCCAGCAGCCCCTCTAGCGGGGTTACCTACGAGCAGTACTTC.

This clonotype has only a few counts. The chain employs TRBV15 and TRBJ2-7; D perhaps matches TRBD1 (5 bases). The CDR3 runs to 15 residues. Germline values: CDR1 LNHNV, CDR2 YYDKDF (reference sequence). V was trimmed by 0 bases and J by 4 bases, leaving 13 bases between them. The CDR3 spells CATSRDRSGMYEQYF. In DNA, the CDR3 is TGTGCCACCAGCAGAGACCGTTCAGGGATGTACGAGCAGTACTTC.

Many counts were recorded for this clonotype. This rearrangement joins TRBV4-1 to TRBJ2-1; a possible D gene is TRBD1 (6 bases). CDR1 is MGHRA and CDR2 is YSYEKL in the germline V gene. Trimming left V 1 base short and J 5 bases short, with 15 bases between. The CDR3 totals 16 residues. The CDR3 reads CASSQGRGPMDNEQFF. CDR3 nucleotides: TGCGCCAGCAGCCAAGGCAGGGGCCCGATGGACAATGAGCAGTTCTTC.

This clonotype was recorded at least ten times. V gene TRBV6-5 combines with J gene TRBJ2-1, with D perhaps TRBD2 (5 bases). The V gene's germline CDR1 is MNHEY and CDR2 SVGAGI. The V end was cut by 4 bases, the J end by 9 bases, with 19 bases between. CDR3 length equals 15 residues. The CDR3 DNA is TGTGCCAGCAGTTCCCACCTCTCGAGGGTCAGTGAGCAGTTCTTC. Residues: CASSSHLSRVSEQFF.

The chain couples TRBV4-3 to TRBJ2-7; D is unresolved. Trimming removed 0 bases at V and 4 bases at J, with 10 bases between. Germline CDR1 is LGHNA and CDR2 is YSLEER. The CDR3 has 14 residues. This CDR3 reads CASSQEMSWYEQYF. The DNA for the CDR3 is TGCGCCAGCAGCCAAGAGATGAGTTGGTACGAGCAGTACTTC.

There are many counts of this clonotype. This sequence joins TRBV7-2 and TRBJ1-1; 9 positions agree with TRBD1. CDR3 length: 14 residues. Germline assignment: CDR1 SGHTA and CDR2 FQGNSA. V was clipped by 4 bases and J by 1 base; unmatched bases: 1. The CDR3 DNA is TGTGCCAGCAGCTGGGGACAGGGGAACACTGAAGCTTTCTTT. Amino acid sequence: CASSWGQGNTEAFF. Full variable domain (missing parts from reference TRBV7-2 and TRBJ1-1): GAGVSQSPSNKVTEKGKDVELRCDPISGHTALYWYRQSLGQGLEFLIYFQGNSAPDKSGLPSDRFSAERTGGSVSTLTIQRTQQEDSAVYLCASSWGQGNTEAFFGQGTRLTVV.

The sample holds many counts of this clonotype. In DNA form, the CDR3 reads TGCGCCAGCAGCCTGGGTGGGGACAATGAGCAGTTCTTC. Its protein is CASSLGGDNEQFF. V gene TRBV5-1 combines with J gene TRBJ2-1; no clear D gene. Germline CDR1 reads SGHRS; CDR2 reads YFSETQ. V dropped 4 bases and J dropped 5 bases, with 10 bases sitting between them. This CDR3 spans 13 amino acids. The full variable domain, its missing parts supplied by reference TRBV5-1 and TRBJ2-1, is KAGVTQTPRYLIKTRGQQVTLSCSPISGHRSVSWYQQTPGQGLQFLFEYFSETQRNKGNFPGRFSGRQFSNSRSEMNVSTLELGDSALYLCASSLGGDNEQFFGPGTRLTVL.

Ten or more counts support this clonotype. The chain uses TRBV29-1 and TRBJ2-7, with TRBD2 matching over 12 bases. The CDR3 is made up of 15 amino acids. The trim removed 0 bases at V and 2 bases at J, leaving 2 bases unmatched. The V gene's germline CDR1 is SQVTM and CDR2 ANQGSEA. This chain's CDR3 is CSVEESSGRAYEQYF. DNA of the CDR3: TGCAGCGTTGAAGAGTCTAGCGGGAGGGCCTACGAGCAGTACTTC.

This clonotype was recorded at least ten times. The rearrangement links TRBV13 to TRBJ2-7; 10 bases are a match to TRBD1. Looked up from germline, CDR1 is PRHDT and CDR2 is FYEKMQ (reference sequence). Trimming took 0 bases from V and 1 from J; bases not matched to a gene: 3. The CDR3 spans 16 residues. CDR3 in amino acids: CASSLGGTGESYEQYF. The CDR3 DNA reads TGTGCCAGCAGCTTAGGAGGGACAGGGGAGTCCTACGAGCAGTACTTC.

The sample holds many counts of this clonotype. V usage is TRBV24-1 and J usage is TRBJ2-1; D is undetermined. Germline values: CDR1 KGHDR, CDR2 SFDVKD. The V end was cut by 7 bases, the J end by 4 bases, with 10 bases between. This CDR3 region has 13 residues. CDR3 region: CATSVANYNEQFF. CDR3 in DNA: TGTGCCACCAGCGTGGCGAATTACAATGAGCAGTTCTTC.

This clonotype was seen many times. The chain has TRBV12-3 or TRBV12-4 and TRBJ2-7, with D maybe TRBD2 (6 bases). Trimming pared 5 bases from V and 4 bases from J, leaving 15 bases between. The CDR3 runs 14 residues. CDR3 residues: CASSPRLGGYEQYF. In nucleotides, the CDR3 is TGTGCCAGCAGTCCTAGACTTGGAGGGTACGAGCAGTACTTC.

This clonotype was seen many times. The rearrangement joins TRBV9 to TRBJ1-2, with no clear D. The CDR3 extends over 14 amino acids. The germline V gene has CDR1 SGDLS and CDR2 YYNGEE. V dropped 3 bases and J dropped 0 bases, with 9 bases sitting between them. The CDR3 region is CASSEWGSNYGYTF. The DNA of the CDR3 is TGTGCCAGCAGCGAGTGGGGATCTAACTATGGCTACACCTTC.

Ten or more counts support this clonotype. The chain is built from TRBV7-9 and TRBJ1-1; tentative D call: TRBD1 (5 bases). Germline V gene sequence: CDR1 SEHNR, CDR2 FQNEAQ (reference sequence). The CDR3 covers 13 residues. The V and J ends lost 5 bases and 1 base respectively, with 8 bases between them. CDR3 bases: TGTGCCAGCAGCATGGGGGGGAACACTGAAGCTTTCTTT. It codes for CASSMGGNTEAFF.

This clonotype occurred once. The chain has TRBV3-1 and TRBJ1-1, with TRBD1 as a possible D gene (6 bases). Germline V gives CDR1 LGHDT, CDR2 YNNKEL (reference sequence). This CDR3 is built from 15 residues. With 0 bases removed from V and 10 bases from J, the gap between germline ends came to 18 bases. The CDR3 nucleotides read TGTGCCAGCAGCCAAGATTTGCTATCGGGGGCGGGAGCTTTCTTT. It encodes CASSQDLLSGAGAFF.

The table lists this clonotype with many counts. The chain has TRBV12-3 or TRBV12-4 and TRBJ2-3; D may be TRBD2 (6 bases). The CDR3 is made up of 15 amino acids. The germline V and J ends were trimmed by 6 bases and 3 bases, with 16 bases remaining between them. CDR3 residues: CASSLASRGTDTQYF. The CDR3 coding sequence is TGTGCCAGCAGCCTAGCGTCCCGCGGGACAGATACGCAGTATTTT.

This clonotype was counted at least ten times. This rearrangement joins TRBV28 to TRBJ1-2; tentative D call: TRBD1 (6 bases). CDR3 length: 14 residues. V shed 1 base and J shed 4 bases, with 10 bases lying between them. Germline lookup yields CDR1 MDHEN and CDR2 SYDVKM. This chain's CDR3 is CASSLYGTIYGYTF. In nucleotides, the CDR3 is TGTGCCAGCAGTTTATATGGGACAATCTATGGCTACACCTTC.

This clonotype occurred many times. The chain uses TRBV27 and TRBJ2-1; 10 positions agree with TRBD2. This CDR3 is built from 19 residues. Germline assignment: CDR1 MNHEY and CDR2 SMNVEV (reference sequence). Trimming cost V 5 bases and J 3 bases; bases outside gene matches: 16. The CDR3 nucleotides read TGTGCCAGCAGTAGCTCGGGGCTAGCGGGAGCTAGTAACTACAATGAGCAGTTCTTC. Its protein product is CASSSSGLAGASNYNEQFF.

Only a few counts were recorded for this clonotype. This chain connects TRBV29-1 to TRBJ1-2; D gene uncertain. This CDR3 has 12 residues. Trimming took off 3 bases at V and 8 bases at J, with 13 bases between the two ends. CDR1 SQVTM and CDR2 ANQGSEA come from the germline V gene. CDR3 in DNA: TGCAGCGTTGACGGGGAGGGTCGGGGCTACACCTTC. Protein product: CSVDGEGRGYTF.

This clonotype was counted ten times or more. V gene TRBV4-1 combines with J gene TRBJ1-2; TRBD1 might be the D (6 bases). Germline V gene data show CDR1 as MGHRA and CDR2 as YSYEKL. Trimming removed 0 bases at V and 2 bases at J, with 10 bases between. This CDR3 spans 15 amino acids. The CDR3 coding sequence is TGCGCCAGCAGCCAAGAGGACAGAAGGAACTATGGCTACACCTTC. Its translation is CASSQEDRRNYGYTF.

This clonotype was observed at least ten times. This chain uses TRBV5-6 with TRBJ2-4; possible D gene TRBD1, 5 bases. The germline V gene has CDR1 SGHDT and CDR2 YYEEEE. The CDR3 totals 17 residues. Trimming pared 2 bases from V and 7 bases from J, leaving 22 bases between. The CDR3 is CASSLRVGHEVWNIQYF. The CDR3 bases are TGTGCCAGCAGCTTAAGGGTTGGACACGAAGTTTGGAACATTCAGTACTTC.